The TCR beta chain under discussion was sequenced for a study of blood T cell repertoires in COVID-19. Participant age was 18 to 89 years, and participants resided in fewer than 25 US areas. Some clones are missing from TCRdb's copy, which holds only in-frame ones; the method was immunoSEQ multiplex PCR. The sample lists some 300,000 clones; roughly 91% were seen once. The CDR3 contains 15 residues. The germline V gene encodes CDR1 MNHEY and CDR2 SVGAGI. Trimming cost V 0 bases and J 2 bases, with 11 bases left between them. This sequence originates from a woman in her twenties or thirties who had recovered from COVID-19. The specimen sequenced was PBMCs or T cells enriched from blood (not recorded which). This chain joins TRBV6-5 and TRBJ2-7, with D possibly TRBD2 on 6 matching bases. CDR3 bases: TGTGCCAGCAGTTACTCTCCGGGAGCCACCTACGAGCAGTACTTC. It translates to CASSYSPGATYEQYF.